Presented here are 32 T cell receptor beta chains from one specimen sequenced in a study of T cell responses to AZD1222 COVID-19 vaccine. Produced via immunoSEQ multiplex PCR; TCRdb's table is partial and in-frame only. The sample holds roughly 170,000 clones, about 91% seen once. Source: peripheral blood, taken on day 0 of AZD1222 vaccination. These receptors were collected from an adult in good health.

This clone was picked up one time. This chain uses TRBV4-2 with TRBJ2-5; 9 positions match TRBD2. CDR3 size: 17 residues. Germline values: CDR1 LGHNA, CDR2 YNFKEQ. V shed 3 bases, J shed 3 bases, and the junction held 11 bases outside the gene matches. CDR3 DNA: TGTGCCAGCAGCCATACCCGAGTAGTAGCGGGGGAAGAGACCCAGTACTTC. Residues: CASSHTRVVAGEETQYF.

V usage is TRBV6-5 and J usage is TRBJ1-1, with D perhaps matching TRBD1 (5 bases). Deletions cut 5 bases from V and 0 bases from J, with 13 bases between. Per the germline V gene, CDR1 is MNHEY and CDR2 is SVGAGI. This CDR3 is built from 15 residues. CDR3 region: CASSLGLMMNTEAFF. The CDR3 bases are TGTGCCAGCAGTCTGGGACTGATGATGAACACTGAAGCTTTCTTT.

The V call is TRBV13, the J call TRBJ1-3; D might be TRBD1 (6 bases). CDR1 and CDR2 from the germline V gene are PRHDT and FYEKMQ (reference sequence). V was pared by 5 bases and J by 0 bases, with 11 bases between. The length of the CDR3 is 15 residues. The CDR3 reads CASSRGRSSGNTIYF. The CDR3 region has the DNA TGTGCCAGCAGCCGGGGGCGAAGCTCTGGAAACACCATATATTTT.

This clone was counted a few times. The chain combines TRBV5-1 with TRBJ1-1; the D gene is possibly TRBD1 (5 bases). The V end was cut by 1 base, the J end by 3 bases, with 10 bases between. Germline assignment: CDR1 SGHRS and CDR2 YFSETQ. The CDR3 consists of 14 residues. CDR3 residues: CASSLRRGDTEAFF. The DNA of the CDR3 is TGCGCCAGCAGCTTGCGTCGGGGGGACACTGAAGCTTTCTTT. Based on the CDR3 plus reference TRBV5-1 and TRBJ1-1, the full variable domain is KAGVTQTPRYLIKTRGQQVTLSCSPISGHRSVSWYQQTPGQGLQFLFEYFSETQRNKGNFPGRFSGRQFSNSRSEMNVSTLELGDSALYLCASSLRRGDTEAFFGQGTRLTVV.

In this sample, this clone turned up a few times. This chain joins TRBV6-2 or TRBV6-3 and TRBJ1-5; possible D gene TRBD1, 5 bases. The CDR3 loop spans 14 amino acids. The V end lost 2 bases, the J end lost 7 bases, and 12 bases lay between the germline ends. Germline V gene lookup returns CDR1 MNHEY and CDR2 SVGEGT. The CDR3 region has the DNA TGTGCCAGCAGTTACGGAGGGGATCTCCAGCCCCAGCATTTT. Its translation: CASSYGGDLQPQHF.

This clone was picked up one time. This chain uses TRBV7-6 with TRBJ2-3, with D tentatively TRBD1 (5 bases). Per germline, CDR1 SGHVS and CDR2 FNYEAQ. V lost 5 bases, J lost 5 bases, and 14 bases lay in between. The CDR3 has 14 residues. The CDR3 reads CASSLLQGEDTQYF. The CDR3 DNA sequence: TGTGCCAGCAGCCTCCTCCAGGGCGAAGATACGCAGTATTTT.

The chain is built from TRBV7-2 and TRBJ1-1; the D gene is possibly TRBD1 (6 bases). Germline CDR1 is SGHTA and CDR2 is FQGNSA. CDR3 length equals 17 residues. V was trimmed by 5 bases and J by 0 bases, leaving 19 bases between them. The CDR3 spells CASSPNGGGGMNTEAFF. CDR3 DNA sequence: TGTGCCAGCAGCCCCAATGGAGGGGGGGGAATGAACACTGAAGCTTTCTTT.

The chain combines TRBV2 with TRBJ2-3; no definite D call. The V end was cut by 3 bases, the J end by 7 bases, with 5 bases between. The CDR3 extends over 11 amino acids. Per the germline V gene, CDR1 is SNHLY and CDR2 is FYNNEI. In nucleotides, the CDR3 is TGTGCCAGCAGTGAGGGGAATACGCAGTATTTT. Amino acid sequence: CASSEGNTQYF.

The CDR3: CASSFRLGLAHNEQFF. Written as DNA, the CDR3 is TGTGCCAGCAGCTTCCGCCTAGGGCTAGCCCACAATGAGCAGTTCTTC. The chain is built from TRBV7-3 and TRBJ2-1, with a possible D match to TRBD2 (5 bases). The CDR3 extends over 16 amino acids. Germline CDR1 is SGHTA and CDR2 is FQGTGA. With 3 bases removed from V and 5 bases from J, the gap between germline ends came to 17 bases.

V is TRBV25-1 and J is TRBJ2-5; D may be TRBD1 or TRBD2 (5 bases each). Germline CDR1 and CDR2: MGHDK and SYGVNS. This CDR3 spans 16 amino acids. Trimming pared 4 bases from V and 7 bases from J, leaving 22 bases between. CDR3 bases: TGTGCCAGCAGTGCCCAATCCGGGACGGTAGGTGGGACCCAGTACTTC. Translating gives CASSAQSGTVGGTQYF.

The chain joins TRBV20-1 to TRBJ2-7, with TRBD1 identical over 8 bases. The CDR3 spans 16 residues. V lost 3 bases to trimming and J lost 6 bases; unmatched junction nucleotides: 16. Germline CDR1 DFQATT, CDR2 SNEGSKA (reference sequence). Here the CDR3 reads CSASSQGQGRIGEQYF. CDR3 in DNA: TGCAGTGCTAGTTCCCAAGGACAGGGTAGAATAGGCGAGCAGTACTTC.

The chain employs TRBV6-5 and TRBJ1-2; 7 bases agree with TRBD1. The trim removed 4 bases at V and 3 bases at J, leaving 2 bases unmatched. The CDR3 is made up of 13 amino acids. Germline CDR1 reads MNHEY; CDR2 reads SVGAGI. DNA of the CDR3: TGTGCCAGCAGTTTCCAGGGGGACTATGGCTACACCTTC. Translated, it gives CASSFQGDYGYTF.

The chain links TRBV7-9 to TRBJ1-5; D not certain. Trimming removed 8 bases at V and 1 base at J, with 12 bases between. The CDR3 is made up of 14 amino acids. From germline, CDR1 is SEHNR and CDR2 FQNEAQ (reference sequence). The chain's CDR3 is CASPGRRSNQPQHF. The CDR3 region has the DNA TGTGCCAGCCCGGGCAGGAGAAGCAATCAGCCCCAGCATTTT.

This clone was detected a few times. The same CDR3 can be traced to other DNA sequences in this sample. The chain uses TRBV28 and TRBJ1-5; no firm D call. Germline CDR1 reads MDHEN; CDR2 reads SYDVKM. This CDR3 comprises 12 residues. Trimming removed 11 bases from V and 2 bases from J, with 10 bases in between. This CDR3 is CALGGGNQPQHF. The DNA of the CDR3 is TGTGCCTTAGGCGGAGGCAATCAGCCCCAGCATTTT.

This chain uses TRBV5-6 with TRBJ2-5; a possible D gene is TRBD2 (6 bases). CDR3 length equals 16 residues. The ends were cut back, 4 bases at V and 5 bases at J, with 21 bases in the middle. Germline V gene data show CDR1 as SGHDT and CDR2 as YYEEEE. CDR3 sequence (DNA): TGTGCCAGCAGCGTGGGCCTTGGGGGGAGGTTGGAGACCCAGTACTTC. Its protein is CASSVGLGGRLETQYF.

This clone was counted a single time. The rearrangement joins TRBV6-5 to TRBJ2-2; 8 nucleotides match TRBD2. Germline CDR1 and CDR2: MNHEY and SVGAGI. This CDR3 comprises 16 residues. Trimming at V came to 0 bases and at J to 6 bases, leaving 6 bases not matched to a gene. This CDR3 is CASSYSEGLGAGELFF. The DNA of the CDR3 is TGTGCCAGCAGTTACTCCGAGGGACTAGGTGCCGGGGAGCTGTTTTTT.

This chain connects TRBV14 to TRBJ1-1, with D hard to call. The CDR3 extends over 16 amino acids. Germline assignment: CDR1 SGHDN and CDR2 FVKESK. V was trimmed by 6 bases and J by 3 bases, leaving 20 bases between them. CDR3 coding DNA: TGTGCCAGCAGTCAAACTCGGCGATCGCGGCACACTGAAGCTTTCTTT. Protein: CASSQTRRSRHTEAFF. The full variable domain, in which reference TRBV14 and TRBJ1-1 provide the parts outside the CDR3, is EAGVTQFPSHSVIEKGQTVTLRCDPISGHDNLYWYRRVMGKEIKFLLHFVKESKQDESGMPNNRFLAERTGGTYSTLKVQPAELEDSGVYFCASSQTRRSRHTEAFFGQGTRLTVV.

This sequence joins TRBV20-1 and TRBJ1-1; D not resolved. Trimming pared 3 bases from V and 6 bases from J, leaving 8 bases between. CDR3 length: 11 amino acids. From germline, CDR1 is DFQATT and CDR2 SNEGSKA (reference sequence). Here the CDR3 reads CSASAKPEAFF. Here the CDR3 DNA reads TGCAGTGCTAGCGCGAAGCCTGAAGCTTTCTTT.

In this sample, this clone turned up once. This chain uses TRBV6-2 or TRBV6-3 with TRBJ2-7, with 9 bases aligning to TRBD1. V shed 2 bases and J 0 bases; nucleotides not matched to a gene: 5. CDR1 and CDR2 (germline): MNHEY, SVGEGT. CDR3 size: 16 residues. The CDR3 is CASSYRGTGPSYEQYF. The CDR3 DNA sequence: TGTGCCAGCAGTTACCGAGGGACAGGGCCCTCCTACGAGCAGTACTTC.

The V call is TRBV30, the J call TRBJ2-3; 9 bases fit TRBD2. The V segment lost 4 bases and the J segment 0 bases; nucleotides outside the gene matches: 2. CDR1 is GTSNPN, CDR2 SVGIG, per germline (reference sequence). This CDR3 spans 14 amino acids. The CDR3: CAWTSGASTDTQYF. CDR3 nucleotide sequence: TGTGCCTGGACTAGCGGGGCTAGCACAGATACGCAGTATTTT.

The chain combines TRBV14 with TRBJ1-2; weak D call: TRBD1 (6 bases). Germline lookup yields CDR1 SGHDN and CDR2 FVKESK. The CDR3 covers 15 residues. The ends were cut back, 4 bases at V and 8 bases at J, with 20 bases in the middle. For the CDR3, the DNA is TGTGCCAGCAGCCCATACAGGGTCCCCTCGGAGGGCTACACCTTC. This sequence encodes CASSPYRVPSEGYTF.

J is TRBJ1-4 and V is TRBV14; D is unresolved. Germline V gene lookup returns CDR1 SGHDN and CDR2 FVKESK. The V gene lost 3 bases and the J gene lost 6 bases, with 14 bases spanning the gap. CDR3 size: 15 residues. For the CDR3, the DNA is TGTGCCAGCAGCCACGGGTACCCTGGGGATGAAAAACTGTTTTTT. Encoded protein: CASSHGYPGDEKLFF. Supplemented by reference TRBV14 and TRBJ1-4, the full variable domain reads EAGVTQFPSHSVIEKGQTVTLRCDPISGHDNLYWYRRVMGKEIKFLLHFVKESKQDESGMPNNRFLAERTGGTYSTLKVQPAELEDSGVYFCASSHGYPGDEKLFFGSGTQLSVL.

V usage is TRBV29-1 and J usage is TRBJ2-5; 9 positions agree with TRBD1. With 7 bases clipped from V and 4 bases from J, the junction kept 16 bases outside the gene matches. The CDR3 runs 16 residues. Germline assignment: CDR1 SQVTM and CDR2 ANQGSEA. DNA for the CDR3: TGCAGCGCGGAAGGGGGGACAGGGACCCTTCTAGAGACCCAGTACTTC. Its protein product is CSAEGGTGTLLETQYF.

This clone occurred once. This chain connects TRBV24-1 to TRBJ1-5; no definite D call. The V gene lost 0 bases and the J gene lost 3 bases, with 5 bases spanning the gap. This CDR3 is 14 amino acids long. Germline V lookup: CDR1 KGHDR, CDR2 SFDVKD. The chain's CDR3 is CATSDLDTNQPQHF. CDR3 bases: TGTGCCACCAGTGATTTGGACACCAATCAGCCCCAGCATTTT.

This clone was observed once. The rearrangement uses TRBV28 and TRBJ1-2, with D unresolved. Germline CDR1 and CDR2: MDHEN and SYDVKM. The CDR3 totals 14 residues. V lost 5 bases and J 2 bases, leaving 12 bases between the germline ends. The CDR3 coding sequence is TGTGCCAGCAGTATCCGGACGGCGAACTATGGCTACACCTTC. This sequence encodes CASSIRTANYGYTF.

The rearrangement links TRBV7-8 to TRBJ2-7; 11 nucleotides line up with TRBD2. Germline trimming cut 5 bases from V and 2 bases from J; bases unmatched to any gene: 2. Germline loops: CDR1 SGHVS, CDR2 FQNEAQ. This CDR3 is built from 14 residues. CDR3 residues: CASSPGLAAYEQYF. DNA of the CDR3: TGTGCCAGCAGCCCGGGACTAGCGGCCTACGAGCAGTACTTC.

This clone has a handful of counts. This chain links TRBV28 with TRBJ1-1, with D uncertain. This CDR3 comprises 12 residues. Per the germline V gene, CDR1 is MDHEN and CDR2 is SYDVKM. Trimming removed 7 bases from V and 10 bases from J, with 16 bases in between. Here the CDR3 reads CASNLRVGTAFF. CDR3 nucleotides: TGTGCCAGCAACTTACGGGTTGGCACAGCTTTCTTT.

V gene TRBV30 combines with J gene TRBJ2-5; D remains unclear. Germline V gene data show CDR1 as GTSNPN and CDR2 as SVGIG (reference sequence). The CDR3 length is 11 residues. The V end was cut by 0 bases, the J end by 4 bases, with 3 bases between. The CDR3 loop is CAWSVPETQYF. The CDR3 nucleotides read TGTGCCTGGAGTGTACCAGAGACCCAGTACTTC.

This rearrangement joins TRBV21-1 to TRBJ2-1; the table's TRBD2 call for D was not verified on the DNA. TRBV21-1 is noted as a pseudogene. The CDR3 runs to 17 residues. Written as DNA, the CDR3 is TGTGCCAGCAGCAACCCTCCAAGGCGGGGGGGATACAATGAGCAGTTCTTC. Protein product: CASSNPPRRGGYNEQFF.

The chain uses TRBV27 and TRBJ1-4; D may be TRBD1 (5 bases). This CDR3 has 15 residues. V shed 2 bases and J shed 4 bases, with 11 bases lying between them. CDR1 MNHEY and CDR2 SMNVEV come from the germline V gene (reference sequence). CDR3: CASSLEGPGNEKLFF. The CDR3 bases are TGTGCCAGCAGTTTAGAGGGGCCGGGTAATGAAAAACTGTTTTTT.

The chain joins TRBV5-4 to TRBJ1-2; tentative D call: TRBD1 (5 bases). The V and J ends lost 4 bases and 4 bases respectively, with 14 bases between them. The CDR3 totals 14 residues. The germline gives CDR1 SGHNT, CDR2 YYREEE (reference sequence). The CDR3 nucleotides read TGTGCCAGCAGCCCGGGTGACAGAACCTATGGCTACACCTTC. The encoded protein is CASSPGDRTYGYTF.

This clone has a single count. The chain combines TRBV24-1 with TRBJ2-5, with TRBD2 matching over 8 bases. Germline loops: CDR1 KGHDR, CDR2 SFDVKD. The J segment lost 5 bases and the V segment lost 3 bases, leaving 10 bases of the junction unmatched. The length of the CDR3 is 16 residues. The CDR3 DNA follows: TGTGCCACCAGTGATCCGTCGGGGGGGCATTGGGAGACCCAGTACTTC. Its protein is CATSDPSGGHWETQYF.